A selection of T cell receptor beta chains follows, all from one sample in a study of blood T cell repertoires in COVID-19. Data came from immunoSEQ multiplex PCR; TCRdb stores just in-frame clones and leaves some out. This sample has fewer than 250,000 clones, with around nine tenths found just once. The sample taken for sequencing was peripheral blood. The origin of the receptors is a man aged 55 to 69 with acute or convalescent COVID-19. The conserved cysteine and the conserved F or W are not part of the CDR3 here.

v_gene	j_gene	CDR3aa
TRBV19	TRBJ1-5	ASRGTGPLRNQPQH
TRBV28	TRBJ1-5	ASTRPDRNQPQH
TRBV6-5	TRBJ2-3	ASRRGPSTDTQY
TRBV5-1	TRBJ2-2	ASSATANTGELF
TRBV2	TRBJ1-5	ASRDSPGQGPLRSNQPQH
TRBV5-6	TRBJ2-3	ASSKTSGNTDTQY
TRBV7-6	TRBJ1-4	ASSLGQAGLEKLF
TRBV27	TRBJ2-5	ASSLAGLRETQY
TRBV5-4	TRBJ2-1	ASSLLPGLGGEQF
TRBV19	TRBJ2-7	ASSRAGLYEQY
TRBV9	TRBJ1-6	ASSSEESSYNSPLH
TRBV10-3	TRBJ2-7	AIRPGTGDHEQY
TRBV24-1	TRBJ1-3	ATSSGGSGNTIY
TRBV5-5	TRBJ1-2	ASSSTGQGYGYT
TRBV7-2	TRBJ2-1	ASSRTSGGPDNEQF
TRBV6-5	TRBJ1-3	ASSYSRGSSGNTIY
TRBV5-1	TRBJ1-6	ASSLGGPVANNSPLH
TRBV5-1	TRBJ2-5	ASRNRGSSGGFEETQY
TRBV11-2	TRBJ2-7	ASSHWAFRRSNEQY
TRBV5-4	TRBJ1-3	ASSPSYSGNTIY
TRBV19	TRBJ2-3	ASSIPRGLAGTDTQY
TRBV11-2	TRBJ1-6	ASSGARGTGGPNSPLH
TRBV5-1	TRBJ2-1	ASSSPVDNEQF
TRBV2	TRBJ1-2	ASSEDGALSYGYT
TRBV18	TRBJ1-1	ASSPRGTGYTEAF
TRBV3-1/TRBV3-2	TRBJ1-3	ASSHEGQSGNTIY
TRBV6-5	TRBJ1-1	ASSYSLGQINTEAF
TRBV9	TRBJ1-2	ASSAGQGNPYGYT
TRBV27	TRBJ2-5	ASSLAGAGETQY
TRBV18	TRBJ1-4	ASSLAGGFATNEKLF
TRBV6-2/TRBV6-3	TRBJ2-5	ASSYAAGLETQY
TRBV30	TRBJ2-2	AWSADRAGGELF
TRBV18	TRBJ2-3	ASSQELAVENTQY
TRBV9	TRBJ2-7	ASSVGQGGYEQY
TRBV19	TRBJ1-5	ASRLGQGNQPQH
TRBV7-9	TRBJ2-5	ASSLRGSRGEETQY
TRBV6-1	TRBJ2-1	ASSEPAGGWSYNEQF
TRBV9	TRBJ1-2	ASSVVAGHGYT
TRBV4-2	TRBJ1-4	ASSQVTGVGEKLF